This T cell receptor (beta chain) was sequenced in a study of OX40 agonist ivuxolimab in advanced cancers. Study in general: Dose-escalation patients were diagnosed with hepatocellular carcinoma, melanoma, renal cell cancer or head and neck cancer.

People who had autoimmune disease history or systemic immunosuppression were excluded. Produced via immunoSEQ multiplex PCR; TCRdb's table is partial and in-frame only. The profile shows 20,000 to 25,000 clones, 65% to 85% of them singletons. The germline V gene encodes CDR1 SGHRS and CDR2 YFSETQ. V lost 3 bases and J 5 bases, leaving 15 bases between the germline ends. CDR3 size: 14 residues. The V gene is TRBV5-1, the J gene TRBJ2-7, with a possible D match to TRBD1 (6 bases). Sequenced material: CD4+ or CD8+ T cells sorted from blood, taken in a trial of the OX40 agonist ivuxolimab. The sequence came from an adult with an advanced solid tumor such as melanoma, head and neck, liver or kidney cancer. Here the CDR3 reads CASSSQPGQDEQYF. In DNA form, the CDR3 reads TGCGCCAGCAGCTCACAACCGGGACAAGACGAGCAGTACTTC.